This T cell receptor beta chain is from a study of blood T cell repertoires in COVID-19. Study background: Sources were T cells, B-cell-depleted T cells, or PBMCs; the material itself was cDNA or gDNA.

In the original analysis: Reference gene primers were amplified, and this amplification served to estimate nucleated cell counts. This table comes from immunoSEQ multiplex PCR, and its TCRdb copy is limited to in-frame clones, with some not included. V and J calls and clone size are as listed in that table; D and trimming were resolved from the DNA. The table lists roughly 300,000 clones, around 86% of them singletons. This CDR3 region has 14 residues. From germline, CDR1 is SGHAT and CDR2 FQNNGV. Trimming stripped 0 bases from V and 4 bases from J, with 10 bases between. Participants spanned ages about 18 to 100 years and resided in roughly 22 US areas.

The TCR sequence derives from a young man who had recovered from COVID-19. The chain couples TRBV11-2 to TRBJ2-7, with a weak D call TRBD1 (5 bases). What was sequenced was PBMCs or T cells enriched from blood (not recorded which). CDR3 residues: CASSLDRQGYEQYF. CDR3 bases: TGTGCCAGCAGCTTAGATCGGCAGGGTTACGAGCAGTACTTC.